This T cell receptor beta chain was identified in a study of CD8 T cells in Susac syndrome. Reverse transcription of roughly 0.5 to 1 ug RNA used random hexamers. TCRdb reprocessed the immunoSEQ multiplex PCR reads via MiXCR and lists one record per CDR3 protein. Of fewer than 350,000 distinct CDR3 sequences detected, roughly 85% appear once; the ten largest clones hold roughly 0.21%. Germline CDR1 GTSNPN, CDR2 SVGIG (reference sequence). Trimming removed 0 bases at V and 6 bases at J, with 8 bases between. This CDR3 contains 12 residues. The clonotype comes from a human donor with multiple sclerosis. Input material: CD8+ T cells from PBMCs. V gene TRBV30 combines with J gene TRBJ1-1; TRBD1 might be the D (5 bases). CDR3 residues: CAWSVRGAEAFF. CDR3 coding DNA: TGTGCCTGGAGTGTACGGGGGGCTGAAGCTTTCTTT. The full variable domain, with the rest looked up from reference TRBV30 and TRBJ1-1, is SQTIHQWPATLVQPVGSPLSLECTVEGTSNPNLYWYRQAAGRGLQLLFYSVGIGQISSEVPQNLSASRPQDRQFILSSKKLLLSDSGFYLCAWSVRGAEAFFGQGTRLTVV.